The rows below give T cell receptor beta chains drawn from one sample of a study of T cells expressing NK-cell markers. TCRdb reanalyzed the 5' RACE reads, giving one entry per CDR3 protein sequence and no DNA. The repertoire table contains 200,000 to 300,000 distinct CDR3 sequences. Sequencing used blood T cells: a sorted CD56 or NKG2C T cell subset, CD4+ or CD8+ T cells, or bulk PBMC T cells (not recorded which). The receptors here all came from a man aged 18 to 29 in good health. Each CDR3 is given with its conserved first and last residue. The order of the fields is V gene, J gene, CDR3 protein.

V gene: TRBV6-6
J gene: TRBJ2-3
CDR3 protein: CASRKRDPIYF

V gene: TRBV15
J gene: TRBJ2-5
CDR3 protein: CASKDSGETQYF

V gene: TRBV12-3/TRBV12-4
J gene: TRBJ2-2
CDR3 protein: CASSLGAGGTGELFF

V gene: TRBV2
J gene: TRBJ2-2
CDR3 protein: CARRKGPNTGELFF

V gene: TRBV20-1
J gene: TRBJ2-1
CDR3 protein: CSARQSGNIYEQFF

V gene: TRBV3-1
J gene: TRBJ2-2
CDR3 protein: CASSQRGLARTGELFF

V gene: TRBV24-1
J gene: TRBJ1-5
CDR3 protein: CATSERQGAPSNQPQHF

V gene: TRBV11-2
J gene: TRBJ2-7
CDR3 protein: CASSSLLAGGPSEQYF

V gene: TRBV5-1
J gene: TRBJ2-3
CDR3 protein: CASSLVVGGTDTQYF

V gene: TRBV18
J gene: TRBJ2-1
CDR3 protein: CASSPRTSGSLAGNEQFF

V gene: TRBV6-1
J gene: TRBJ2-1
CDR3 protein: CASSSTGITTNEQFF

V gene: TRBV25-1
J gene: TRBJ1-2
CDR3 protein: CASTKGQGYGYTF

V gene: TRBV5-1
J gene: TRBJ2-1
CDR3 protein: CASSLAPGLAGNEQFF

V gene: TRBV5-6
J gene: TRBJ1-1
CDR3 protein: CASSSLRGGTPAFF

V gene: TRBV6-5
J gene: TRBJ1-4
CDR3 protein: CASRTPTGGAATNEKLFF

V gene: TRBV28
J gene: TRBJ2-1
CDR3 protein: CASSVPLAGASNEQFF

V gene: TRBV25-1
J gene: TRBJ2-1
CDR3 protein: CASSEYGASEQFF

V gene: TRBV30
J gene: TRBJ1-5
CDR3 protein: CAWSGGGQSNQPQHF

V gene: TRBV20-1
J gene: TRBJ2-5
CDR3 protein: CSARDGMAIQETQYF

V gene: TRBV20-1
J gene: TRBJ2-5
CDR3 protein: CSANAIRAGDYKTQYF

V gene: TRBV15
J gene: TRBJ2-1
CDR3 protein: CATSRKRAGSYNEQFF

V gene: TRBV12-3/TRBV12-4
J gene: TRBJ2-1
CDR3 protein: CASTPLGSYNEQFF

V gene: TRBV5-5
J gene: TRBJ1-2
CDR3 protein: CASSFPTSFSRGYTF

V gene: TRBV5-1
J gene: TRBJ2-5
CDR3 protein: CASSLTSLGRETQYF

V gene: TRBV29-1
J gene: TRBJ2-1
CDR3 protein: CSMGWGHNNEQFF

V gene: TRBV2
J gene: TRBJ2-3
CDR3 protein: CASIPGGRAGTDTQYF

V gene: TRBV6-2/TRBV6-3
J gene: TRBJ2-3
CDR3 protein: CASSFGPSTDTQYF

V gene: TRBV12-3/TRBV12-4
J gene: TRBJ2-5
CDR3 protein: CASSPRTSGSGETQYF

V gene: TRBV24-1
J gene: TRBJ2-1
CDR3 protein: CATSDLGAGYNEQFF

V gene: TRBV28
J gene: TRBJ2-5
CDR3 protein: CAGGTDRETQYF

V gene: TRBV12-3/TRBV12-4
J gene: TRBJ2-2
CDR3 protein: CASSRLAGAGGELFF

V gene: TRBV18
J gene: TRBJ2-3
CDR3 protein: CASSPDITDTQYF

V gene: TRBV5-6
J gene: TRBJ2-3
CDR3 protein: CASSLGTRGTDTQYF

V gene: TRBV28
J gene: TRBJ2-5
CDR3 protein: CASTGGRRETQYF

V gene: TRBV15
J gene: TRBJ2-3
CDR3 protein: CAISRDRGVDTQYF

V gene: TRBV4-3
J gene: TRBJ2-7
CDR3 protein: CASSPEASGTYEQYF

V gene: TRBV27
J gene: TRBJ1-3
CDR3 protein: CASSLEGATGNTIYF

V gene: TRBV20-1
J gene: TRBJ2-7
CDR3 protein: CSARDRAGDTPYEQYF

V gene: TRBV5-6
J gene: TRBJ1-5
CDR3 protein: CASSRRVGPGNQPQHF

V gene: TRBV6-1
J gene: TRBJ1-5
CDR3 protein: CASSPTDRTNQPQHF

V gene: TRBV4-2
J gene: TRBJ1-5
CDR3 protein: CASSQDGSGTRSNQPQHF

V gene: TRBV29-1
J gene: TRBJ2-1
CDR3 protein: CSVERREGGWVRRNNEQFF